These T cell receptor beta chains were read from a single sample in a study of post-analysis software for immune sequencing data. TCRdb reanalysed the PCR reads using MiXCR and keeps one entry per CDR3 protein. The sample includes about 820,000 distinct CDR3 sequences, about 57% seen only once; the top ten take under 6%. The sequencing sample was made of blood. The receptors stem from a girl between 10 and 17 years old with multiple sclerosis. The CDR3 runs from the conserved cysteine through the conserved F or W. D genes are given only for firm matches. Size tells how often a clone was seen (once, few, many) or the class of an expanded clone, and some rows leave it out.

CSVGTSNYNEQFF,TGCAGCGTTGGAACATCCAACTACAATGAGCAGTTCTTC,NA,TRBV29-1,few,TRBJ2-1
CASSSLMVSTGTAWAEAFF,TGCGCCAGCAGCTCACTAATGGTTTCGACAGGGACGGCGTGGGCTGAAGCTTTCTTT,TRBD1,TRBV5-1,NA,TRBJ1-1
CASRLGTGDKKLFF,TGTGCCAGCAGACTCGGGACAGGGGATAAAAAACTGTTTTTT,TRBD1,TRBV2,NA,TRBJ1-4
CASSLGLAGGPFHEQFF,TGTGCCAGCAGCTTAGGGCTAGCGGGAGGCCCCTTTCATGAGCAGTTCTTC,TRBD2,TRBV7-9,NA,TRBJ2-1
CSAPQRGARTAADTQYF,TGCAGTGCTCCTCAGCGGGGGGCTCGCACAGCCGCAGATACGCAGTATTTT,TRBD2,TRBV20-1,few,TRBJ2-3
CASSKNPNTGELFF,TGTGCCAGCTCAAAGAACCCTAACACCGGGGAGCTGTTTTTT,NA,TRBV12-3/TRBV12-4,NA,TRBJ2-2
CSALFPPLHF,TGCAGCGCCCTGTTTCCACCCCTCCACTTT,NA,TRBV29-1,NA,TRBJ1-6
CASSGTGDLYEQYF,TGCGCCAGCAGTGGGACAGGGGACCTCTACGAGCAGTACTTC,TRBD1,TRBV5-1,once,TRBJ2-7
CASSKQPGLASEQYF,TGTGCCAGCAGTAAACAACCGGGACTAGCTTCCGAGCAGTACTTC,TRBD2,TRBV6-5,few,TRBJ2-7
CASSLVGTVNEQYF,TGCGCCAGCAGCTTGGTTGGGACAGTCAACGAGCAGTACTTC,TRBD1,TRBV5-1,NA,TRBJ2-7
CSVGVAPQSNTGELFF,TGCAGCGTTGGTGTAGCCCCCCAATCGAACACCGGGGAGCTGTTTTTT,NA,TRBV29-1,NA,TRBJ2-2
CASSLPTPGANYGYTF,TGTGCCAGCAGCTTGCCCACGCCAGGGGCTAACTATGGCTACACCTTC,NA,TRBV5-5,NA,TRBJ1-2
CASSFESNGDEAFF,TGTGCCAGCAGCTTTGAGAGCAACGGGGATGAAGCTTTCTTT,NA,TRBV7-6,NA,TRBJ1-1
CASSLSGPGNEQFF,TGTGCCAGCAGCTTATCCGGCCCGGGGAATGAGCAGTTCTTC,NA,TRBV7-9,NA,TRBJ2-1
CSASRILGTGVEKSSTDTQYF,TGCAGTGCTTCCCGGATACTAGGGACAGGAGTCGAAAAATCTAGCACAGATACGCAGTATTTT,TRBD1,TRBV20-1,once,TRBJ2-3
CASSHKQVDFSYNEQFF,TGTGCCAGCAGTCACAAACAGGTTGACTTTTCCTACAATGAGCAGTTCTTC,NA,TRBV12-3/TRBV12-4,NA,TRBJ2-1
CATRGRFNEKLFF,TGTGCCACCAGGGGGAGGTTCAATGAAAAACTGTTTTTT,NA,TRBV15,NA,TRBJ1-4
CASSEVGGNQPQHF,TGTGCCAGCAGTGAAGTGGGCGGCAATCAGCCCCAGCATTTT,NA,TRBV2,NA,TRBJ1-5
CSVALRAPHEQFF,TGCAGCGTTGCACTTCGGGCCCCCCATGAGCAGTTCTTC,NA,TRBV29-1,NA,TRBJ2-1
CSAARLAGGLTYNEQFF,TGCAGTGCTGCTAGGCTAGCGGGAGGGCTGACCTACAATGAGCAGTTCTTC,TRBD2,TRBV20-1,NA,TRBJ2-1
CASSVSRGDTEAFF,TGTGCCAGCAGTGTATCCAGGGGGGACACTGAAGCTTTCTTT,TRBD1,TRBV6-1,NA,TRBJ1-1
CASTLGSSGGGNEQFF,TGCGCCAGCACCCTGGGGTCCAGCGGCGGTGGAAATGAGCAGTTCTTC,NA,TRBV5-1,NA,TRBJ2-1
CASSLEFNEKLFF,TGTGCCAGCTCGCTCGAGTTTAATGAAAAACTGTTTTTT,NA,TRBV25-1,NA,TRBJ1-4
CSAMSRAYNEQFF,TGCAGTGCTATGTCTAGGGCTTACAATGAGCAGTTCTTC,NA,TRBV20-1,few,TRBJ2-1
CASSLTVEQYF,TGTGCCAGCAGCTTGACAGTCGAGCAGTACTTC,NA,TRBV7-9,NA,TRBJ2-7
CASIDRDRASYEQYF,TGCGCCAGCATAGACCGGGACAGGGCTTCCTACGAGCAGTACTTC,TRBD1,TRBV5-1,NA,TRBJ2-7
CASGWTGYTEAFF,TGTGCCAGCGGGTGGACAGGGTACACTGAAGCTTTCTTT,TRBD1,TRBV7-3,NA,TRBJ1-1
CASSVGQGDSPLHF,TGTGCCAGCAGTGTCGGACAGGGGGACTCACCCCTCCACTTT,TRBD1,TRBV2,few,TRBJ1-6
CASTLRPGQGNNEQFF,TGTGCCAGCACCCTACGACCCGGACAGGGGAACAATGAGCAGTTCTTC,TRBD1,TRBV7-8,once,TRBJ2-1
CSARDQGGRGEQFF,TGCAGTGCTAGAGATCAGGGGGGGAGGGGTGAGCAGTTCTTC,NA,TRBV20-1,NA,TRBJ2-1
CASIQGQSPSYEQYF,TGCGCCAGCATACAGGGACAGTCACCGTCCTACGAGCAGTACTTC,TRBD1,TRBV10-1,few,TRBJ2-7
CAISEVGQGLKNEQYF,TGTGCCATCAGTGAGGTAGGACAGGGGTTGAAGAACGAGCAGTACTTC,TRBD1,TRBV10-3,NA,TRBJ2-7
CASSLTGGLASYEQYF,TGTGCCAGCAGCTTAACAGGTGGCCTAGCGTCCTACGAGCAGTACTTC,NA,TRBV7-3,few,TRBJ2-7
CSVEGTGDRQETQFF,TGCAGCGTTGAGGGGACAGGCGACCGCCAAGAGACCCAGTTCTTC,TRBD1,TRBV29-1,NA,TRBJ2-1
CASSYSRQTYEQYF,TGTGCCAGCAGTTACTCGCGACAGACCTACGAGCAGTACTTC,NA,TRBV6-5,NA,TRBJ2-7
CASSATGGDYNEQYF,TGTGCCAGCAGTGCCACAGGGGGCGACTACAATGAGCAGTACTTC,TRBD1,TRBV2,NA,TRBJ2-5
CASSLDPSGVKDTQYF,TGTGCCAGCAGCTTGGACCCTAGCGGGGTAAAGGATACGCAGTATTTT,TRBD2,TRBV5-4,NA,TRBJ2-3
CSASQKLAPNEQFF,TGCAGTGCTAGCCAAAAACTAGCCCCAAATGAGCAGTTCTTC,NA,TRBV20-1,NA,TRBJ2-1
CSGRQGASEQYF,TGCAGCGGCCGACAGGGGGCGAGTGAGCAGTACTTC,TRBD1,TRBV29-1,NA,TRBJ2-4
CASSWTGGEQFF,TGTGCCAGCAGCTGGACAGGGGGTGAGCAGTTCTTC,TRBD1,TRBV7-9,NA,TRBJ2-1
CSATPRGATGELFF,TGCAGTGCTACTCCTCGGGGGGCCACCGGGGAGCTGTTTTTT,NA,TRBV20-1,NA,TRBJ2-2
CASSLGRGGSSYNEQFF,TGTGCCAGCAGCTTAGGGCGGGGGGGGAGCTCCTACAATGAGCAGTTCTTC,TRBD2,TRBV7-8,once,TRBJ2-1